This paragraph covers one TCR beta chain sequence. Its antigen is unknown. The entry originates in a study of blood T cells in healthy people across ages. Study-wide points: Per million T cells, TCR beta diversity dropped about linearly as age rose.

Germline V CDR1 and CDR2: SGHAT, FQNNGV. After removal of 1 base from V and 4 bases from J, the junction contained 3 bases not matched to a gene. CDR3 size: 14 residues. The second PCR ran about 6 to 12 cycles with a sample-barcoded 5' primer and J-beta primers. Tags on each cDNA molecule came from a template-switch adaptor with 12 random nucleotides. TCRdb reanalysed the 5' RACE reads using MiXCR and keeps one entry per CDR3 protein. The data contain 1.4 million to 1.5 million distinct CDR3 sequences, about 40% of them singletons. The sequence was collected from a woman aged 18-29 years in good health. The specimen sequenced was blood. The V and J genes are TRBV11-2 and TRBJ1-1; TRBD1 matches at 7 bases. This chain's CDR3 is CASSLVPGGTEAFF. The DNA of the CDR3 is TGTGCCAGCAGCTTAGTCCCAGGGGGCACTGAAGCTTTCTTT.